Each of the 5 T cell receptor beta chains below was sequenced from the same sample in a study of T cell repertoires in cytomegalovirus infection. TCRdb independently ran MiXCR on the reads; one entry per CDR3 protein. The sample includes 200,000 to 300,000 distinct CDR3 sequences, approximately 15% seen only once; the top ten take roughly 8.9%. Sequenced sample: PBMCs. These receptors were obtained from a human donor in good health (CMV status not recorded). Some clones in this sample may be carry-over from other donors' samples.

V gene TRBV20-1 combines with J gene TRBJ2-7; D gene unclear. V lost 6 bases, J lost 3 bases, and 15 bases lay in between. The CDR3 is 13 residues long. CDR1 is DFQATT and CDR2 is SNEGSKA in the germline V gene (reference sequence). As DNA, the CDR3 is TGCAGTGCGTTACAGCCCACCGACTACGAGCAGTACTTC. Its protein is CSALQPTDYEQYF.

This clonotype was seen a few times. V gene TRBV20-1 combines with J gene TRBJ2-1, with TRBD2 identical over 9 bases. The CDR3 contains 13 residues. J gave up 7 bases and V 3 bases, and 4 bases lay outside the gene matches. The V gene's germline CDR1 is DFQATT and CDR2 SNEGSKA (reference sequence). The CDR3 loop is CSASGLASNEQFF. The CDR3 DNA follows: TGCAGTGCTAGTGGACTAGCGTCTAATGAGCAGTTCTTC.

This clonotype was found a few times. The V gene is TRBV6-2 or TRBV6-3, the J gene TRBJ1-5, with D unclear. Trimming removed 6 bases from V and 3 bases from J, with 12 bases in between. There are 14 residues in the CDR3. Germline CDR1 MNHEY, CDR2 SVGEGT. The CDR3 sequence: CASRFPGPNQPQHF. The CDR3 nucleotides are TGTGCCAGCAGATTCCCGGGCCCCAATCAGCCCCAGCATTTT.

This clonotype appeared a few times. A much larger clone sits a single nucleotide away, making a read error possible. The chain has TRBV4-2 and TRBJ2-5; D ambiguous. V lost 5 bases to trimming and J lost 2 bases, with 9 bases between them. Germline CDR1 LGHNA, CDR2 YNFKEQ. The CDR3 runs 13 residues. The CDR3 protein is CASSYGPQETQYF. The DNA for the CDR3 is TGTGCCAGCAGCTACGGGCCTCAAGAGACCCAGTACTTC.

Only a few counts were recorded for this clonotype. The DNA for the CDR3 is TGCGCCAGCAGCTTGCCTAGCGGGGGGTTTGTAACTGACGAGCAGTACTTC. Amino acid sequence: CASSLPSGGFVTDEQYF. This rearrangement joins TRBV5-1 to TRBJ2-7, with 11 positions matching TRBD2. The junction had 11 bases not matched to a gene; V was cut back by 1 base and J by 5 bases. This CDR3 has 17 residues. Looked up from germline, CDR1 is SGHRS and CDR2 is YFSETQ.